The entry below gives a single T cell receptor (beta chain) sequence along with its context. In this sample, this clone turned up once. Its antigen remains unidentified. Base qualities are missing; no much larger clone stands one base away. This entry is derived from a study of T cell changes during pregnancy in multiple sclerosis (dated by TCRdb to about 2019). At the level of the whole study: In women with multiple sclerosis, the researchers looked at how the T cell repertoire shifted as pregnancy progressed.

Library creation used the immunoSEQ multiplex PCR assay. In its TCRdb copy, this immuneACCESS table keeps in-frame sequences only and misses some clones. Where compared with another copy, unresolved V genes explain less than half of these, and the others have no known cause. The sample includes tens of thousands of clones, with 90% to 95% observed a single time. The ten largest clones take up roughly 4% of the sample. The CDR3, cysteine through phenylalanine, is 12 amino acids long. The entry retains the CDR3 DNA only, 36 bases that are in frame from base 1. Reading the germline V gene gives CDR1 MDHEN and CDR2 SYDVKM. The junction carries 8 bases between V and J, which are trimmed by 6 bases and 2 bases respectively.

Recombination connected TRBV28 to TRBJ2-7; the best D guess is TRBD1, with 6 bases matching. This clonotype originated in a female donor in good health, serving as a control in a pregnancy study. Some clones in this sample may be carry-over from other donors' samples. The starting material was PBMCs, obtained in the first trimester of pregnancy. The nucleotide sequence reads TGTGCCAGCAGGGGACAACCCTACGAGCAGTACTTC. Translated, this gives CASRGQPYEQYF.